What follows describes a single T cell receptor beta chain. Its antigen is unknown. These data come from a study of cytomegalovirus exposure and HLA in healthy donors. PCR employed 60 Vbeta and 13 Jbeta primers. The assay was immunoSEQ multiplex PCR, and TCRdb's table has in-frame clones only and misses some. The sample table includes 100,000 to 150,000 clones. Overall study results and limits: The productive fraction for most TCR beta V segments was about 87% or about 30% in an earlier analysis.

CDR1 is SGHNT, CDR2 YENEEA, per germline. The V end was cut by 4 bases, the J end by 8 bases, with 11 bases between. The CDR3 is 12 amino acids. The chain employs TRBV11-3 and TRBJ1-2, with D unresolved. This sequence was found in a man aged 18 to 29 in good health and CMV-seronegative. Material: PBMCs. CDR3 in DNA: TGTGCCAGCAGCTCCCTCGGGAGGGGCTACACCTTC. The encoded protein is CASSSLGRGYTF.